The 24 T cell receptor beta chains below were found in one sample sequenced in a study of T cell responses to AZD1222 COVID-19 vaccine. Only in-frame clones appear in the TCRdb table, and some are missing; sequencing was by immunoSEQ multiplex PCR. The sample contains roughly 110,000 clones, about 90% of which appear only once. Specimen: peripheral blood, collected on day 0 of AZD1222 vaccination. These receptor sequences come from an adult in good health.

There are a few counts of this clone. The genes are TRBV4-3 and TRBJ1-4; 11 positions agree with TRBD1. Germline values: CDR1 LGHNA, CDR2 YSLEER. V shed 0 bases, J shed 7 bases, and the junction held 4 bases outside the gene matches. CDR3 size: 16 residues. CDR3 in amino acids: CASSQEVGTGGEKLFF. CDR3 DNA: TGCGCCAGCAGCCAAGAGGTGGGGACAGGGGGTGAAAAACTGTTTTTT.

The chain carries TRBV5-8 and TRBJ2-5; 8 nucleotides line up with TRBD1. V dropped 2 bases and J dropped 5; count of bases not matched to a gene: 8. The germline gives CDR1 SGHTS, CDR2 YDEGEE. This CDR3 is 15 amino acids long. The CDR3 DNA sequence: TGTGCCAGCAGCTTCGACAGGGGAATGGGTGAGACCCAGTACTTC. It translates to CASSFDRGMGETQYF.

This chain joins TRBV5-1 and TRBJ2-2; D might be TRBD2 (7 bases). Germline CDR1 SGHRS, CDR2 YFSETQ. This CDR3 spans 16 amino acids. V was pared by 5 bases and J by 3 bases, with 17 bases between. The CDR3: CASSSFRGADTGELFF. CDR3 DNA sequence: TGCGCCAGCAGTTCCTTTCGGGGGGCGGACACCGGGGAGCTGTTTTTT.

The V and J genes are TRBV6-5 and TRBJ1-6, with a possible D match to TRBD1 (6 bases). The CDR3 contains 14 residues. V was clipped by 4 bases and J by 6 bases, with 10 bases between them. The germline CDR1 and CDR2 sequences are MNHEY and SVGAGI. The CDR3 nucleotides read TGTGCCAGCAGTTGGGACACAGTTAATTCACCCCTCCACTTT. Translated, it gives CASSWDTVNSPLHF.

The chain combines TRBV11-2 with TRBJ2-7; perhaps TRBD1 as D (6 bases). V was trimmed by 4 bases and J by 5 bases, leaving 12 bases between them. Germline V gene sequence: CDR1 SGHAT, CDR2 FQNNGV. The length of the CDR3 is 13 residues. This CDR3 is CASSSQQGNEQYF. The DNA for the CDR3 is TGTGCCAGCAGCTCCCAGCAGGGGAACGAGCAGTACTTC.

The V call is TRBV12-3 or TRBV12-4, the J call TRBJ1-2, with D perhaps matching TRBD1 (5 bases). V lost 4 bases and J lost 8, with 11 bases in between. The CDR3 has 12 residues. The CDR3 bases are TGTGCCAGCAGTTCGGAGGGACCCGGCTACACCTTC. This codes for CASSSEGPGYTF.

This clone was detected only a few times. V is TRBV9 and J is TRBJ1-6; 12 nucleotides align to TRBD1. The junction had 11 bases not matched to a gene; V was cut back by 3 bases and J by 10 bases. This CDR3 region has 17 residues. Germline V CDR1 and CDR2: SGDLS, YYNGEE. CDR3 sequence: CASSASSGQGASSPLHF. The CDR3 DNA follows: TGTGCCAGCAGCGCTTCTTCGGGACAGGGGGCGAGCTCACCCCTCCACTTT. The full variable domain, its missing parts supplied by reference TRBV9 and TRBJ1-6, is DSGVTQTPKHLITATGQRVTLRCSPRSGDLSVYWYQQSLDQGLQFLIQYYNGEERAKGNILERFSAQQFPDLHSELNLSSLELGDSALYFCASSASSGQGASSPLHFGNGTRLTVT.

J is TRBJ1-6 and V is TRBV18; D unclear. The germline V gene encodes CDR1 KGHSH and CDR2 LQKENI. V was clipped by 2 bases and J by 5 bases, with 4 bases between them. The CDR3 is 13 residues long. The CDR3 spells CASSPKDNSPLHF. The CDR3 DNA is TGTGCCAGCTCACCAAAGGATAATTCACCCCTCCACTTT.

The chain recombines TRBV5-3 with TRBJ1-2, with D perhaps TRBD1 (6 bases). TRBV5-3 is an open reading frame whose function is uncertain. CDR3 length: 17 residues. Trimming shortened V by 8 bases and J by 5 bases, and 28 bases separated the two germline ends. CDR3 nucleotide sequence: TGTGCCAGTTGGACTCCGGGACAACCATCCTGGGGGTATGGCTACACCTTC. This codes for CASWTPGQPSWGYGYTF.

The chain carries TRBV5-1 and TRBJ1-2; 7 bases are a match to TRBD1. Germline CDR1 is SGHRS and CDR2 is YFSETQ. This CDR3 region has 13 residues. V shed 4 bases and J 2 bases; nucleotides not matched to a gene: 2. The CDR3 DNA sequence: TGCGCCAGCAGCGCGGGACAGAACTATGGCTACACCTTC. The encoded protein is CASSAGQNYGYTF.

The chain employs TRBV27 and TRBJ1-2; D gene uncertain. The V gene lost 5 bases and the J gene lost 4 bases, with 11 bases spanning the gap. The CDR3 runs to 13 residues. Germline-derived CDR1 and CDR2 are MNHEY and SMNVEV (reference sequence). The CDR3: CASSPRVTYGYTF. DNA for the CDR3: TGTGCCAGCAGTCCCCGAGTTACCTATGGCTACACCTTC.

This clone was counted a single time. V and J are TRBV7-6 and TRBJ1-5; D is uncertain. The CDR3 contains 15 residues. Trimming took 3 bases from V and 3 from J, leaving 12 bases between them. Germline-derived CDR1 and CDR2 are SGHVS and FNYEAQ. CDR3 sequence: CASSLEQSPNQPQHF. The CDR3 nucleotides are TGTGCCAGCAGCTTGGAACAGTCTCCCAATCAGCCCCAGCATTTT.

The V gene is TRBV19, the J gene TRBJ2-7; 8 bases fit TRBD1. V shed 6 bases and J 12 bases; nucleotides not matched to a gene: 13. Germline V CDR1 and CDR2: LNHDA, SQIVND (reference sequence). This CDR3 comprises 13 residues. The DNA for the CDR3 is TGTGCCAGTAGATTTGGACAGGGCGGTGTTACGTACTTC. Protein: CASRFGQGGVTYF.

Only a few counts were recorded for this clone. The sample contains more than one DNA sequence encoding this CDR3. The chain couples TRBV29-1 to TRBJ2-1; TRBD2 agrees at 8 bases. The germline V gene encodes CDR1 SQVTM and CDR2 ANQGSEA. After removal of 4 bases from V and 6 bases from J, the junction contained 2 bases not matched to a gene. The CDR3 consists of 12 residues. The CDR3 is CSVAGGLNEQFF. CDR3 coding DNA: TGCAGCGTTGCGGGGGGGCTCAATGAGCAGTTCTTC.

CDR3 protein: CASTQAPWGNTIYF. The CDR3 nucleotides read TGTGCCAGCACACAGGCTCCCTGGGGAAACACCATATATTTT. This rearrangement joins TRBV13 to TRBJ1-3, with D perhaps TRBD1 (5 bases). Trimming took 7 bases from V and 4 from J, leaving 14 bases between them. Germline values: CDR1 PRHDT, CDR2 FYEKMQ (reference sequence). This CDR3 is 14 amino acids long.

The CDR3 protein is CASSPRTSGGGEQYF. CDR3 coding DNA: TGTGCCAGCAGCCCCAGGACTAGCGGGGGTGGGGAGCAGTACTTC. This chain links TRBV5-4 with TRBJ2-7, with 13 bases lining up with TRBD2. Germline CDR1 reads SGHNT; CDR2 reads YYREEE (reference sequence). The CDR3 length is 15 residues. V was pared by 4 bases and J by 7 bases, with 8 bases of the junction left unmatched.

V is TRBV7-8 and J is TRBJ2-3; D gene uncertain. Trimming took 1 base from V and 4 from J, leaving 9 bases between them. In germline, CDR1 is SGHVS, CDR2 FQNEAQ. This CDR3 contains 14 residues. The CDR3 here is CASSLDVGPDTQYF. CDR3 DNA sequence: TGTGCCAGCAGCTTAGACGTGGGCCCAGATACGCAGTATTTT. The entire variable domain, with the rest obtained from reference TRBV7-8 and TRBJ2-3, is as follows: GAGVSQSPRYKVAKRGQDVALRCDPISGHVSLFWYQQALGQGPEFLTYFQNEAQLDKSGLPSDRFFAERPEGSVSTLKIQRTQQEDSAVYLCASSLDVGPDTQYFGPGTRLTVL.

The chain has TRBV11-2 and TRBJ2-5; 9 bases are a match to TRBD2. CDR1 SGHAT and CDR2 FQNNGV come from the germline V gene. The length of the CDR3 is 16 residues. Losses at the gene ends were 5 bases for V and 8 bases for J; bases not matched to a gene: 15. The CDR3 sequence: CASSLGPGLAYNTQYF. In nucleotides, the CDR3 is TGTGCCAGCAGCCTCGGTCCGGGACTAGCCTATAATACCCAGTACTTC. Based on the CDR3 plus reference TRBV11-2 and TRBJ2-5, the full variable domain is EAGVAQSPRYKIIEKRQSVAFWCNPISGHATLYWYQQILGQGPKLLIQFQNNGVVDDSQLPKDRFSAERLKGVDSTLKIQPAKLEDSAVYLCASSLGPGLAYNTQYFGPGTRLLVL.

The rearrangement uses TRBV19 and TRBJ1-5; 10 positions match TRBD1. The germline V gene encodes CDR1 LNHDA and CDR2 SQIVND (reference sequence). The CDR3 has 15 residues. V lost 7 bases and J lost 10; bases outside the gene matches: 13. This chain's CDR3 is CASMGGTGDNFPQHF. DNA of the CDR3: TGTGCCAGTATGGGGGGGACAGGGGACAATTTTCCCCAGCATTTT.

The gene calls are TRBV11-2 and TRBJ2-2, with 9 bases matching TRBD1. Trimming at V came to 5 bases and at J to 7 bases, leaving 8 bases not matched to a gene. The CDR3 length is 15 residues. In germline, CDR1 is SGHAT, CDR2 FQNNGV. The DNA of the CDR3 is TGTGCCAGCAGCCCCCGGGACAGGGCGGTCGGGGAGCTGTTTTTT. This codes for CASSPRDRAVGELFF.

The chain uses TRBV20-1 and TRBJ1-2; D is unclear. The germline CDR1 and CDR2 sequences are DFQATT and SNEGSKA (reference sequence). The CDR3 is made up of 10 amino acids. V was shortened by 7 bases and J by 6 bases, with 9 bases between the two germline ends. The DNA for the CDR3 is TGCAGTGTAGACGATCATGGCTACACCTTC. Its translation: CSVDDHGYTF.

The chain is built from TRBV6-5 and TRBJ2-5; the D is unclear. Germline CDR1 MNHEY, CDR2 SVGAGI. The CDR3 totals 11 residues. V lost 5 bases and J 3 bases, leaving 4 bases between the germline ends. CDR3 region: CASSIEETQYF. The CDR3 region has the DNA TGTGCCAGCAGTATCGAAGAGACCCAGTACTTC.

The chain recombines TRBV20-1 with TRBJ2-7; possible D gene TRBD2, 5 bases. CDR3 length: 15 amino acids. The germline V gene has CDR1 DFQATT and CDR2 SNEGSKA (reference sequence). V was clipped by 3 bases and J by 6 bases, with 21 bases between them. CDR3 sequence reads: CSASPEGIILSEQYF. CDR3 coding DNA: TGCAGTGCTAGTCCCGAGGGTATAATCCTTAGCGAGCAGTACTTC.

V and J are TRBV5-1 and TRBJ2-7, with TRBD1 as a possible D gene (5 bases). Germline values: CDR1 SGHRS, CDR2 YFSETQ. V dropped 0 bases and J dropped 4 bases, with 11 bases sitting between them. CDR3 length: 14 amino acids. CDR3: CASSLASGPYEQYF. The CDR3 nucleotides read TGCGCCAGCAGCTTGGCGTCAGGGCCGTACGAGCAGTACTTC.